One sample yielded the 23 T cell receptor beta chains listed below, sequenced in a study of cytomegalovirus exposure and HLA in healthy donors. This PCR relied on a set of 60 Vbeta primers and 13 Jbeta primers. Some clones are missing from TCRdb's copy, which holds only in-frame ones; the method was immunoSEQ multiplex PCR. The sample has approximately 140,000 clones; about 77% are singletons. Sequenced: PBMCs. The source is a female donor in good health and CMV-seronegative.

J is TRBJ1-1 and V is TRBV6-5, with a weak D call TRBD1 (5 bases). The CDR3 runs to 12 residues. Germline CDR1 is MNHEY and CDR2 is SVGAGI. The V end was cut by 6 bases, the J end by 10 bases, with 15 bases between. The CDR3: CASSSPPGGAFF. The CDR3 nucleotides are TGTGCCAGCAGCTCTCCCCCGGGGGGAGCTTTCTTT.

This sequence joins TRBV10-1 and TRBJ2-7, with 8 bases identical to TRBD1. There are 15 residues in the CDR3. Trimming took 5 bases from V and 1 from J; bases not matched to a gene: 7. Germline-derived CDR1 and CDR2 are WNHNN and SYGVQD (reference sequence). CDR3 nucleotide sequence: TGCGCCAGCAGTCAAGACAGGGGCACTTCCTACGAGCAGTACTTC. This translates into CASSQDRGTSYEQYF.

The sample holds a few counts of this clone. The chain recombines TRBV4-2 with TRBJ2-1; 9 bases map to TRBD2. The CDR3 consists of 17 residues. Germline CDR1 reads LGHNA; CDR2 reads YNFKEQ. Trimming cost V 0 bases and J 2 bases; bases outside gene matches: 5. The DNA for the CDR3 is TGTGCCAGCAGCCAAGAAGGAACTAGCGGGCCCTACAATGAGCAGTTCTTC. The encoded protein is CASSQEGTSGPYNEQFF.

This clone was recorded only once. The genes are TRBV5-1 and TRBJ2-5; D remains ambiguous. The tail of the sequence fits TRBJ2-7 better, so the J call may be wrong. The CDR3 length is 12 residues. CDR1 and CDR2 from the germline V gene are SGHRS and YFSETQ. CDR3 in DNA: TGCGCCAGCAGCTTGGGAGACTACGAGCAGTACTTC. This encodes CASSLGDYEQYF.

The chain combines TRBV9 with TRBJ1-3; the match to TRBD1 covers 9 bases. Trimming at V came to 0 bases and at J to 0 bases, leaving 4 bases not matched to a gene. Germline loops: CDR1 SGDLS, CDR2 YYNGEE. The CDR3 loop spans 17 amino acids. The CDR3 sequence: CASSVVGTGLSGNTIYF. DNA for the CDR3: TGTGCCAGCAGCGTAGTCGGGACAGGGCTCTCTGGAAACACCATATATTTT.

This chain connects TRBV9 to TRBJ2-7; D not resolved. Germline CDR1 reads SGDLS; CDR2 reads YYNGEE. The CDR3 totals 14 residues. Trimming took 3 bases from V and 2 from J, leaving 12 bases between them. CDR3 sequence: CASSGGTMAYEQYF. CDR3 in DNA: TGTGCCAGCAGCGGTGGCACCATGGCCTACGAGCAGTACTTC.

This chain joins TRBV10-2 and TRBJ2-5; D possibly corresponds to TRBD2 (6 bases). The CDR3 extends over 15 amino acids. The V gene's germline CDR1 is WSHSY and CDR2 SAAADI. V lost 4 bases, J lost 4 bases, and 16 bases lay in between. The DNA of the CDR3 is TGCGCCAGCAGTGTTGGGTCGGGAGTAGGAGAGACCCAGTACTTC. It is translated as CASSVGSGVGETQYF.

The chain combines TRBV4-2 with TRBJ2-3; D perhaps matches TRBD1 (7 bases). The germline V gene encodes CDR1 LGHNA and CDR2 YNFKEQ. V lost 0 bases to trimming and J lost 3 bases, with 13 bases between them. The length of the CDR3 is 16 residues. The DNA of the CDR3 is TGTGCCAGCAGCCAAGAAGGGGGCCGGGAGACAGATACGCAGTATTTT. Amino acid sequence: CASSQEGGRETDTQYF.

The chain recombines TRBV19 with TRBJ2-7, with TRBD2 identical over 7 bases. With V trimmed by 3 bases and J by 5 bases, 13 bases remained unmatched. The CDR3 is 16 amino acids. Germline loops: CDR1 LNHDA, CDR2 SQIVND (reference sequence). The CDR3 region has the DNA TGTGCCAGTAGTATGGACCGGGACTATAGGAAGGACGAGCAGTACTTC. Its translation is CASSMDRDYRKDEQYF. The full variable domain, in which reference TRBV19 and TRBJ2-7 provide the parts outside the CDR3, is DGGITQSPKYLFRKEGQNVTLSCEQNLNHDAMYWYRQDPGQGLRLIYYSQIVNDFQKGDIAEGYSVSREKKESFPLTVTSAQKNPTAFYLCASSMDRDYRKDEQYFGPGTRLTVT.

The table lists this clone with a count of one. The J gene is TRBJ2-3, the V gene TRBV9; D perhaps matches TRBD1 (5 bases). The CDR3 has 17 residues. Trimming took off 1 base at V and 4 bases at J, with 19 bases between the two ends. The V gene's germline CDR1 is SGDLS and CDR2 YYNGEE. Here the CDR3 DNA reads TGTGCCAGCAGCGTATCAAAAACAGGAGTCCGCGCAGATACGCAGTATTTT. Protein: CASSVSKTGVRADTQYF.

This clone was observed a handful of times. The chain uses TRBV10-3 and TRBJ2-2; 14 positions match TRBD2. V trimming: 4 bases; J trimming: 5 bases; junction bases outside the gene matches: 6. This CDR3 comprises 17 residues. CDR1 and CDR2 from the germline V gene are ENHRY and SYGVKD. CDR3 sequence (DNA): TGTGCCATCAGTGCCGGACTAGCGGGAGGAGGGACCGGGGAGCTGTTTTTT. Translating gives CAISAGLAGGGTGELFF.

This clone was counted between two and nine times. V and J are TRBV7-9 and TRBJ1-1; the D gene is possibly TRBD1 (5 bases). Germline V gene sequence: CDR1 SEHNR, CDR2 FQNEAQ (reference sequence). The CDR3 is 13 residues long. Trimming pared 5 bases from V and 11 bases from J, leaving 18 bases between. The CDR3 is CASSPPPQGRAFF. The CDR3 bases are TGTGCCAGCAGCCCACCCCCCCAGGGCAGGGCTTTCTTT.

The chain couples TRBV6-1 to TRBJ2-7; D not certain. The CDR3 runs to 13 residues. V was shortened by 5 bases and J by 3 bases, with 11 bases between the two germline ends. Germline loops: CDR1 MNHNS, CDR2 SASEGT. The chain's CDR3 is CASSLERGYEQYF. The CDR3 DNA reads TGTGCCAGCAGTCTAGAGAGAGGCTACGAGCAGTACTTC.

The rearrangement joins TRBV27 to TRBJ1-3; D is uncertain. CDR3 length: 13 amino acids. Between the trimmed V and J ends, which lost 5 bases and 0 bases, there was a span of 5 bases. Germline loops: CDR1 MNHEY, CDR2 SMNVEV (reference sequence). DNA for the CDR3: TGTGCCAGCAGTCCTCTCTCTGGAAACACCATATATTTT. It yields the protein CASSPLSGNTIYF.

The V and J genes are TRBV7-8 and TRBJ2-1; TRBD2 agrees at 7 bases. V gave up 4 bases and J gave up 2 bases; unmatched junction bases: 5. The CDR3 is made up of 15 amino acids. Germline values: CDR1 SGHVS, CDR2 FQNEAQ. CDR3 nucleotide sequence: TGTGCCAGCAGCTCCCGGGACTACGCCTACAATGAGCAGTTCTTC. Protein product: CASSSRDYAYNEQFF.

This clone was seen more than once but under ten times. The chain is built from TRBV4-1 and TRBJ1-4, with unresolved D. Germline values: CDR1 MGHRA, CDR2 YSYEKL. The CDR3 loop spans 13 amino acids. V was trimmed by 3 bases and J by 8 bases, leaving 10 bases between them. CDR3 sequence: CASSQPTREKLFF. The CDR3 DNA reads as TGCGCCAGCAGCCAGCCGACAAGGGAAAAACTGTTTTTT.

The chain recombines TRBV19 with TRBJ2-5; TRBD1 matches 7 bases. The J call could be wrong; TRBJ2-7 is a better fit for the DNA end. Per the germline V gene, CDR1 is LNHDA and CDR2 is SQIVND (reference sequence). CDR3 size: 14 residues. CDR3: CASSIVQGAYEQYF. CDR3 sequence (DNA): TGTGCCAGTAGTATCGTCCAGGGGGCCTACGAGCAGTACTTC.

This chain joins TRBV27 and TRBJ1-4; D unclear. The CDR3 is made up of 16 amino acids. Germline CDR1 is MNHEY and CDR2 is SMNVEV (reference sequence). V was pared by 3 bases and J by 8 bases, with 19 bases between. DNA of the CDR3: TGTGCCAGCAGTTTTCTTCCCGAATCCACAGAAGAAAAACTGTTTTTT. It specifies CASSFLPESTEEKLFF.

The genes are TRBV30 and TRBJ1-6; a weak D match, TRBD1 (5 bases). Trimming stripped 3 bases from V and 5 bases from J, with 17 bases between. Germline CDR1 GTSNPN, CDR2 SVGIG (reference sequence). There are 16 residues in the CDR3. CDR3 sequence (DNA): TGTGCCTGGAGGGAAGGGGAAGGACCCCATAATTCACCCCTCCACTTT. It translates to CAWREGEGPHNSPLHF.

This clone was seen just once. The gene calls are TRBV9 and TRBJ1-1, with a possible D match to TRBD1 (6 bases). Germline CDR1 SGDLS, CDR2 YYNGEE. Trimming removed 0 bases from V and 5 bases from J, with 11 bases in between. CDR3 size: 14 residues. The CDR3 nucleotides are TGTGCCAGCAGCGTAGTTGAAGGGGGTACTGAAGCTTTCTTT. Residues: CASSVVEGGTEAFF. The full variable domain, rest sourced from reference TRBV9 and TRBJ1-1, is DSGVTQTPKHLITATGQRVTLRCSPRSGDLSVYWYQQSLDQGLQFLIQYYNGEERAKGNILERFSAQQFPDLHSELNLSSLELGDSALYFCASSVVEGGTEAFFGQGTRLTVV.

The CDR3 loop is CASSRPGQGGSEQYF. DNA for the CDR3: TGTGCCAGCAGCCGTCCGGGACAGGGGGGGAGCGAGCAGTACTTC. This chain connects TRBV6-5 to TRBJ2-7, with TRBD1 matching over 11 bases. The junction had 10 bases not matched to a gene; V was cut back by 6 bases and J by 6 bases. Germline V gene lookup returns CDR1 MNHEY and CDR2 SVGAGI. The CDR3 covers 15 residues.

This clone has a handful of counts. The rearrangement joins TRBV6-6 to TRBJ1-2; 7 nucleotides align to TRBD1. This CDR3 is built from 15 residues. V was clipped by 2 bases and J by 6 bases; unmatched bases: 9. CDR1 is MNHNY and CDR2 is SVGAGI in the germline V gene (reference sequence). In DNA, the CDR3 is TGTGCCAGCAGTTACCAGACAGGGATTGCGGATGGCTACACCTTC. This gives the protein CASSYQTGIADGYTF.

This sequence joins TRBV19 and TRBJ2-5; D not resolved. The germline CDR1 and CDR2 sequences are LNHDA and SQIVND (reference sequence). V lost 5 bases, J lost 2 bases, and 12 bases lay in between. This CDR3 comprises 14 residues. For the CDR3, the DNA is TGTGCCAGTAGTCCTTTTTTGCGGCAAGAGACCCAGTACTTC. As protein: CASSPFLRQETQYF.